A few counts support the clone carrying this T cell receptor beta chain. What it binds is unknown. PBMCs came from about 10 ml fresh peripheral blood. The data stem from a study of T cells in Graves' hyperthyroidism and ophthalmopathy. What was amplified from RNA transcripts were TCR beta CDR3 regions. The HTBI primer set was used in a first-round RT-PCR of the TCR CDR3. TCRdb used MiXCR to reprocess the multiplex PCR reads, holding one entry per CDR3 protein. Of fewer than 750,000 distinct CDR3 sequences listed, 13% to 15% are singletons. Findings and caveats of the study: Ophthalmopathy got predicted by the model a median 6.5 months before its onset. Blood also showed most of the thyroid clonotypes that were expanded above 0.001. A 13 V-J model separated ophthalmopathy from stable hyperthyroidism.

This TCR derives from a woman in her forties or fifties with Graves' ophthalmopathy. Sequenced input: blood.

The CDR3 DNA reads TGCGCCAGCAGCTCGGGACTAGCGGGAGGCCCCGGGGAGCTGTTTTTT. Its protein product is CASSSGLAGGPGELFF. The chain couples TRBV5-1 to TRBJ2-2, with 15 bases fitting TRBD2. Losses at the gene ends were 3 bases for V and 6 bases for J; bases not matched to a gene: 3. The germline V gene encodes CDR1 SGHRS and CDR2 YFSETQ. CDR3 length: 16 amino acids.